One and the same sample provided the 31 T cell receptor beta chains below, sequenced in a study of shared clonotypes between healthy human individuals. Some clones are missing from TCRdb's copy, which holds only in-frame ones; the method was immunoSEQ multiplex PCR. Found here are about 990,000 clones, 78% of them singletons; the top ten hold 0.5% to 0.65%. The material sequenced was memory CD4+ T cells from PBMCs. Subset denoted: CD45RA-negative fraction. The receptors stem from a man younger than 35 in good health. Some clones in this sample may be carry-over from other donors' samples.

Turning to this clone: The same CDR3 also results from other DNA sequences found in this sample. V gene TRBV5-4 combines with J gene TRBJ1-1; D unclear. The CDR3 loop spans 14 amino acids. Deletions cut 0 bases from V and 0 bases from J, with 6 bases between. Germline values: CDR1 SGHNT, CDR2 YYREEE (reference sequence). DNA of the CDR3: TGTGCCAGCAGCTTGGCCCGGGTGAACACTGAAGCTTTCTTT. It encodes CASSLARVNTEAFF.

The CDR3 region is CASSTGLAGRQYF. CDR3 DNA sequence: TGTGCCAGCAGCACGGGACTAGCGGGAAGGCAGTACTTC. V gene TRBV7-8 combines with J gene TRBJ2-7; TRBD2 matches at 13 bases. The V segment lost 5 bases and the J segment 9 bases; nucleotides outside the gene matches: 4. CDR3 size: 13 residues. CDR1 is SGHVS, CDR2 FQNEAQ, per germline.

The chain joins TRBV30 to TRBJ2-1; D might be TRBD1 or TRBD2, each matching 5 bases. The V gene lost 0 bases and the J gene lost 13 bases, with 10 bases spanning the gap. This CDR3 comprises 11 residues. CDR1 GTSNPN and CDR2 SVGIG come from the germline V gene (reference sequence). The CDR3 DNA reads TGTGCCTGGAGTGTCCAGGGACCTCAGTTCTTC. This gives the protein CAWSVQGPQFF.

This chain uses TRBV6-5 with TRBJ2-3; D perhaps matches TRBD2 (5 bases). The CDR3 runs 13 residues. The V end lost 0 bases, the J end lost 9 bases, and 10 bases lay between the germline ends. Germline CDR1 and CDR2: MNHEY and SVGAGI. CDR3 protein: CASSYSLGMTQYF. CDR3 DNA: TGTGCCAGCAGTTACTCGCTCGGGATGACGCAGTATTTT.

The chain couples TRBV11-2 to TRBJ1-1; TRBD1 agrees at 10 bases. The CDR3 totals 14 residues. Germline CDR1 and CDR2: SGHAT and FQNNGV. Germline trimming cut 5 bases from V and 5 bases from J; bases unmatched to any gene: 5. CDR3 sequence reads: CASSRTGGGTEAFF. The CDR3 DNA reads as TGTGCCAGCAGCAGGACAGGGGGTGGGACTGAAGCTTTCTTT.

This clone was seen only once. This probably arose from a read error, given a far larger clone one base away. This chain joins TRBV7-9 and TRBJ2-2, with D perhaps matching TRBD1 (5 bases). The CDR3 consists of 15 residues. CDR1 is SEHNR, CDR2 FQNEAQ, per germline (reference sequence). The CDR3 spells CASGLVGRVTGELFF. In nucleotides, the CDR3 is TGTGCCAGCGGCTTAGTGGGCAGGGTAACCGGGGAGCTGTTTTTT.

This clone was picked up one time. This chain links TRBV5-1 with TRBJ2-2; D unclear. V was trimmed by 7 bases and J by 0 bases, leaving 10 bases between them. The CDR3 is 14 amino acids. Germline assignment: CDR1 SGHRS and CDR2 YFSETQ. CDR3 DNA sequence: TGCGCCAGCGGCTCGTCTACGAACACCGGGGAGCTGTTTTTT. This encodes CASGSSTNTGELFF.

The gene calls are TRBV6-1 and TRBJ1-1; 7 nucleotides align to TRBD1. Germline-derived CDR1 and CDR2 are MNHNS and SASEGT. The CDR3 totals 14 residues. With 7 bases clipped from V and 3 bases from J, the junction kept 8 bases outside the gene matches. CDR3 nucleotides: TGTGCCAGCACCTTGGGACAGTCTTACACTGAAGCTTTCTTT. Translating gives CASTLGQSYTEAFF.

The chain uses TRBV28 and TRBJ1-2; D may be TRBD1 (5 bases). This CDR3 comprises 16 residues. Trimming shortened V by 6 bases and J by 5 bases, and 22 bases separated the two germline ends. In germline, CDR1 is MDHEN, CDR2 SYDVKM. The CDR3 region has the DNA TGTGCCAGCAGGGACCCGGGTAGAGCAGGGTCTTATGGCTACACCTTC. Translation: CASRDPGRAGSYGYTF.

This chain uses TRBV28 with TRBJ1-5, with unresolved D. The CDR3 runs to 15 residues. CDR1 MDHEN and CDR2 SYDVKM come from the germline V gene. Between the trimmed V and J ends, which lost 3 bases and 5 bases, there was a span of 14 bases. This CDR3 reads CASSFRTPGHQPQHF. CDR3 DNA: TGTGCCAGCAGTTTCAGGACGCCGGGCCATCAGCCCCAGCATTTT.

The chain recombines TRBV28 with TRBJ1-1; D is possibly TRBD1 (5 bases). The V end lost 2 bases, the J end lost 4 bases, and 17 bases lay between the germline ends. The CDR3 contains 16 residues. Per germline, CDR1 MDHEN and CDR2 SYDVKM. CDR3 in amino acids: CASSLGGIGSPTEAFF. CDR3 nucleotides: TGTGCCAGCAGTTTAGGGGGAATTGGGTCCCCCACTGAAGCTTTCTTT. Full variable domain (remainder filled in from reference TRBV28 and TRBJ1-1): DVKVTQSSRYLVKRTGEKVFLECVQDMDHENMFWYRQDPGLGLRLIYFSYDVKMKEKGDIPEGYSVSREKKERFSLILESASTNQTSMYLCASSLGGIGSPTEAFFGQGTRLTVV.

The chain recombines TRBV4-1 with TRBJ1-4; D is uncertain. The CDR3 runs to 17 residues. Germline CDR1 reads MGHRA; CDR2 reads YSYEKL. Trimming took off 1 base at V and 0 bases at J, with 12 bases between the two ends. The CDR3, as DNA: TGCGCCAGCAGCCAAGTAATAAGTCAGTCAACTAATGAAAAACTGTTTTTT. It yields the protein CASSQVISQSTNEKLFF.

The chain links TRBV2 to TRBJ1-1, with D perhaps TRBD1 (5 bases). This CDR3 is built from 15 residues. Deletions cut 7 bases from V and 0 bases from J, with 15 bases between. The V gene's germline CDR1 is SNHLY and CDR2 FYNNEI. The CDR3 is CASNRWDGMNTEAFF. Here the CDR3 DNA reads TGTGCCAGCAACCGGTGGGACGGCATGAACACTGAAGCTTTCTTT. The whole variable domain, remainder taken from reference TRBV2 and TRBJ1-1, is EPEVTQTPSHQVTQMGQEVILRCVPISNHLYFYWYRQILGQKVEFLVSFYNNEISEKSEIFDDQFSVERPDGSNFTLKIRSTKLEDSAMYFCASNRWDGMNTEAFFGQGTRLTVV.

CDR3 nucleotides: TGCGCCAGCACCGAGTGGGGACAGCCGAACACTGAAGCTTTCTTT. Residues: CASTEWGQPNTEAFF. The chain employs TRBV10-1 and TRBJ1-1, with 7 bases matching TRBD1. This CDR3 spans 15 amino acids. The germline V gene has CDR1 WNHNN and CDR2 SYGVQD (reference sequence). The junction had 9 bases not matched to a gene; V was cut back by 7 bases and J by 1 base.

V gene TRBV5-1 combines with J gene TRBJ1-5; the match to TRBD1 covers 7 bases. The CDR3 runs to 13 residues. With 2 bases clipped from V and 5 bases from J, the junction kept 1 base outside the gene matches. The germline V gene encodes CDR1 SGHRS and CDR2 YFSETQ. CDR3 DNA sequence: TGCGCCAGCAGCTTCGGACAGGATCAGCCCCAGCATTTT. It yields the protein CASSFGQDQPQHF.

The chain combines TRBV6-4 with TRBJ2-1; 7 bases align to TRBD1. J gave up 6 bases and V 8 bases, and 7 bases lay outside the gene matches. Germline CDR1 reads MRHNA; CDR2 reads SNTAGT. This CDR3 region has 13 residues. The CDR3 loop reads CASSLTGRNEQFF. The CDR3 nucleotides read TGTGCCAGCTCCCTGACAGGGCGCAATGAGCAGTTCTTC.

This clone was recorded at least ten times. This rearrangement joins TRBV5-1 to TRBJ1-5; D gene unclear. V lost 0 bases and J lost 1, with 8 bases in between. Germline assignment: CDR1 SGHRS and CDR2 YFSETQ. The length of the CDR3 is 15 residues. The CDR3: CASSLGPYSNQPQHF. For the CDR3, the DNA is TGCGCCAGCAGCTTGGGGCCTTACAGCAATCAGCCCCAGCATTTT.

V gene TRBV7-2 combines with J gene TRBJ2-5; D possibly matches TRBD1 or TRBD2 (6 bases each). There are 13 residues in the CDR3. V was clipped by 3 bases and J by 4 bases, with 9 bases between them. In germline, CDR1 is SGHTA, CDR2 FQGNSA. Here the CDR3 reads CASSFKGGETQYF. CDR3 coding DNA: TGTGCCAGCAGCTTTAAGGGGGGAGAGACCCAGTACTTC.

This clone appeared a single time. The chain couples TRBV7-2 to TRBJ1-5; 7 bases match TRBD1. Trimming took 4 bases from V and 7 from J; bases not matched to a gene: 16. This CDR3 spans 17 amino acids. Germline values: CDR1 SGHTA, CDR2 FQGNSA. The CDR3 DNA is TGTGCCAGCAGCTCAAACCCGACAGGGATTGGTTTCCAGCCCCAGCATTTT. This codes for CASSSNPTGIGFQPQHF.

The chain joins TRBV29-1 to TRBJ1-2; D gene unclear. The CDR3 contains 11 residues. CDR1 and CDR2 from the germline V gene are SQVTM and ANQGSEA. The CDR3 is CSVTDLGGYTF. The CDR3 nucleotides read TGCAGTGTTACCGACTTAGGAGGCTACACCTTC.

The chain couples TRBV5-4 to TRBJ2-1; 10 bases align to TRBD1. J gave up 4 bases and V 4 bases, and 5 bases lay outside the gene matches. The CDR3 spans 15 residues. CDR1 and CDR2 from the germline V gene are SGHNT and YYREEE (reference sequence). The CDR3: CASSQGQGFYNEQFF. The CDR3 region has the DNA TGTGCCAGCAGCCAGGGACAGGGGTTTTACAATGAGCAGTTCTTC.

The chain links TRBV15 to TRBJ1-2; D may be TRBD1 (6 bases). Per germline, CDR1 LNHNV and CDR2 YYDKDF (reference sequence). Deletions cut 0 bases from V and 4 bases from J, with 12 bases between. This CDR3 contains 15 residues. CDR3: CATSREGGQSYGYTF. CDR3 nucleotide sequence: TGTGCCACCAGCAGAGAGGGCGGACAGAGCTATGGCTACACCTTC.

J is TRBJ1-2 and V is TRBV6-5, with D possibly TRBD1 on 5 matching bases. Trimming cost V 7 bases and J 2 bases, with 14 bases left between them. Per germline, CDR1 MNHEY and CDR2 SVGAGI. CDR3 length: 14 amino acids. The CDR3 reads CASKGQGRNYGYTF. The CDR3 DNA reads TGTGCCAGCAAAGGGCAGGGACGCAACTATGGCTACACCTTC.

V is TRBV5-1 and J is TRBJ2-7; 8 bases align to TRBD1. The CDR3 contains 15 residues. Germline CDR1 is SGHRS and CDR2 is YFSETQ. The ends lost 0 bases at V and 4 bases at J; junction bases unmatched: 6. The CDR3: CASSLVPDREYEQYF. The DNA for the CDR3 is TGCGCCAGCAGCTTGGTACCGGACAGGGAATACGAGCAGTACTTC.

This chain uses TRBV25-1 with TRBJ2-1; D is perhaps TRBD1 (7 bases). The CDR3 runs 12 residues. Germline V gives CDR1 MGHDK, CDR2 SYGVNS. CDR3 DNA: TGTGCGACAGGGAGGTCCTACAATGAGCAGTTCTTC. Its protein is CATGRSYNEQFF.

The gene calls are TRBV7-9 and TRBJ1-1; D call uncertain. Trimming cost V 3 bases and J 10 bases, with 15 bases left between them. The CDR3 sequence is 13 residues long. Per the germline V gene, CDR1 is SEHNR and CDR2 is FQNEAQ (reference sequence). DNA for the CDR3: TGTGCCAGCAGCTTTGACGCGGCCGTGAGAGCTTTCTTT. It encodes CASSFDAAVRAFF.

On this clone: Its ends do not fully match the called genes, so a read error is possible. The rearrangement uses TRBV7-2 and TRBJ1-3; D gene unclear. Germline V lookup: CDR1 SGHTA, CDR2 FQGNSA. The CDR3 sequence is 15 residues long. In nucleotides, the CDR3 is TGTGCCGGCAGCGTCGACTCTCGGACTGGAAACACCATATATTTT. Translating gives CAGSVDSRTGNTIYF.

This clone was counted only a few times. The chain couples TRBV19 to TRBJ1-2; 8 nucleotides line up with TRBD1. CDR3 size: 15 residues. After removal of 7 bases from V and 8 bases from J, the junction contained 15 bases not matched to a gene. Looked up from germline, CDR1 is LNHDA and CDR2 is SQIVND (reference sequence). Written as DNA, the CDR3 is TGTGCCAGTATCCTCCCCGGGACAGGACGGAACGGCTACACCTTC. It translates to CASILPGTGRNGYTF.

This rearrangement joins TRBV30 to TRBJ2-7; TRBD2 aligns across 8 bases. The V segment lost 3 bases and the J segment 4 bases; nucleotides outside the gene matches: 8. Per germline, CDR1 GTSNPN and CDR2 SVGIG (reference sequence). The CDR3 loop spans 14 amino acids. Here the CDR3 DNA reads TGTGCCTGGAGGGAGCGGGAGTGGCGATACGAGCAGTACTTC. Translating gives CAWREREWRYEQYF.

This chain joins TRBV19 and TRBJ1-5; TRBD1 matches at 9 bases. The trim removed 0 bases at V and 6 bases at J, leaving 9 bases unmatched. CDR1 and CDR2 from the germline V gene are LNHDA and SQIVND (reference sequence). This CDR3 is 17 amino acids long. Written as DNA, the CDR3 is TGTGCCAGTAGTATAGATCGGGACAGGGATTGGGGTCAGCCCCAGCATTTT. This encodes CASSIDRDRDWGQPQHF.

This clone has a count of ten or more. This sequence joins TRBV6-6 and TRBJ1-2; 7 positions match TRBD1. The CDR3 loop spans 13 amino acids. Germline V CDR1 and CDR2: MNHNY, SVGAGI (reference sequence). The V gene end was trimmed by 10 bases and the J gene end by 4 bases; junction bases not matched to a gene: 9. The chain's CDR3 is CAISPGTAYGYTF. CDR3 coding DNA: TGTGCCATCTCACCCGGGACAGCCTATGGCTACACCTTC.